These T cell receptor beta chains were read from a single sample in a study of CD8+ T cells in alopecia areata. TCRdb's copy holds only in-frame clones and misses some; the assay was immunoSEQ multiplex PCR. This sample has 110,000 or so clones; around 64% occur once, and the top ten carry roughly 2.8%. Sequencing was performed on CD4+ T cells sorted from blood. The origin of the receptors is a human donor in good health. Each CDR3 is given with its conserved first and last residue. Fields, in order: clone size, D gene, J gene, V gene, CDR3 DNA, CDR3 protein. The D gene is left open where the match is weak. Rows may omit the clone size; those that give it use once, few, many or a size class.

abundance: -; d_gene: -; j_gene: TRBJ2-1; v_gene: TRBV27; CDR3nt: TGTGCCAGCAGCCACACCCTCACAGGTAGTGAGCAGTTCTTC; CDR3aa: CASSHTLTGSEQFF
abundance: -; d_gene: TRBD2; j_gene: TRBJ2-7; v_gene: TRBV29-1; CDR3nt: TGCAGCGTAGGGACTAGCGGGTCCTACGAGCAGTACTTC; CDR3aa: CSVGTSGSYEQYF
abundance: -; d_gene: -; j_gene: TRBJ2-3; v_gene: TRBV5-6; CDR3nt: TGTGCCAGCAGCCGGGGAACTCTAGTCACAGATACGCAGTATTTT; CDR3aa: CASSRGTLVTDTQYF
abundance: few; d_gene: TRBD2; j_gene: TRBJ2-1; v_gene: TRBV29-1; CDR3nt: TGCAGCGCTCGTAGCGGGGGGCGAGTCAATGAGCAGTTCTTC; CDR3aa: CSARSGGRVNEQFF
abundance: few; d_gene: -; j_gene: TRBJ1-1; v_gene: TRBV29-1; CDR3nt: TGCAGCGTTGGGGGACCTGAAGCTTTCTTT; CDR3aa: CSVGGPEAFF
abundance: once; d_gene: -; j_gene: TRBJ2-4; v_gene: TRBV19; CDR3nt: TGTGCCAGTAGCGACGGTATAGCCAAAAACATTCAGTACTTC; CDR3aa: CASSDGIAKNIQYF
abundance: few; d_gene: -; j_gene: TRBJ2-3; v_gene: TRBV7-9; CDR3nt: TGTGCCAGCAGCTTCGAGTCTCCAGGGACGCAGTATTTT; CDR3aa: CASSFESPGTQYF
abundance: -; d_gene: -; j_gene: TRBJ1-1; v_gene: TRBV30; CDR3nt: TGTGCCTGGAGATTGAGACAGATAAACACTGAAGCTTTCTTT; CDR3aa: CAWRLRQINTEAFF
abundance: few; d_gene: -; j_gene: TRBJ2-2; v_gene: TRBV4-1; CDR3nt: TGCGCCAGCAGCCCCCTTGGGGCAGTTCTGGCCACCGGGGAGCTGTTTTTT; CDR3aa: CASSPLGAVLATGELFF
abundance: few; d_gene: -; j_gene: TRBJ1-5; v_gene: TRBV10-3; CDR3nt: TGTGCCATCAGTGAGGTGAAGGGAGGCAATCAGCCCCAGCATTTT; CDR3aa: CAISEVKGGNQPQHF
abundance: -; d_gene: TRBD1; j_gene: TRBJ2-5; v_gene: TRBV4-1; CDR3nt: TGCGCCAGCAGTCGGGAAGGGGGCATCAGAAAAGAGACCCAGTACTTC; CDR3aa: CASSREGGIRKETQYF
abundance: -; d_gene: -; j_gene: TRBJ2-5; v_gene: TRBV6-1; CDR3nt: TGTGCCAGCAGGCCCCCGGGGCAAGAGACCCAGTACTTC; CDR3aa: CASRPPGQETQYF
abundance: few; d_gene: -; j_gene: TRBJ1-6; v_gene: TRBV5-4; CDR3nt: TGTGCCAGCAGCTTGGCACACGGATTGGACTCCTATAATTCACCCCTCCACTTT; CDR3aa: CASSLAHGLDSYNSPLHF
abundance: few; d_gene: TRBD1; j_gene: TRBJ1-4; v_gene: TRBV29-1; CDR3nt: TGCAGCGTCCGGACAGGGGTGACTGAAAAACTGTTTTTT; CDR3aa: CSVRTGVTEKLFF
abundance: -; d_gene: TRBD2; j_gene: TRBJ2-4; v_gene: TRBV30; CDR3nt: TGTGCCTGGAGTCCCCTAGCGGGGGGGTCGGTGGCCAAAAACATTCAGTACTTC; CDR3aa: CAWSPLAGGSVAKNIQYF
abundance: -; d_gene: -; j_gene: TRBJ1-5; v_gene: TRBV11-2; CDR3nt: TGTGCCAGCAGCTTCGACCGCAATCAGCCCCAGCATTTT; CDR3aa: CASSFDRNQPQHF